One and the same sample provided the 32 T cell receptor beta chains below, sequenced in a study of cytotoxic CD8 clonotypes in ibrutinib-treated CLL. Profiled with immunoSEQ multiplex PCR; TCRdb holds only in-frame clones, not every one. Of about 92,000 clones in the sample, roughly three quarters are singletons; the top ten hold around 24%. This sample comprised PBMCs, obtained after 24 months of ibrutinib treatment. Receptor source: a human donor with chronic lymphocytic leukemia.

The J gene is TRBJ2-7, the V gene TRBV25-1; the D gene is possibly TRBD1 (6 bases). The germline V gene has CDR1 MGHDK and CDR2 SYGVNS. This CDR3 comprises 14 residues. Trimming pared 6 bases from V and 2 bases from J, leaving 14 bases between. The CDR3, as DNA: TGTGCCAGCAGCCGGACAGACATTACCTACGAGCAGTACTTC. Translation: CASSRTDITYEQYF.

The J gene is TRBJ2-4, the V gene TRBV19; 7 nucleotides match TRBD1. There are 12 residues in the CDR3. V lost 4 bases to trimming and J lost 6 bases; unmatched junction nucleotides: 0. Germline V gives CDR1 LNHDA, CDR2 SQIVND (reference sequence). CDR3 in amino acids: CASSRQGNIQYF. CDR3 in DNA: TGTGCCAGTAGTAGACAGGGAAACATTCAGTACTTC.

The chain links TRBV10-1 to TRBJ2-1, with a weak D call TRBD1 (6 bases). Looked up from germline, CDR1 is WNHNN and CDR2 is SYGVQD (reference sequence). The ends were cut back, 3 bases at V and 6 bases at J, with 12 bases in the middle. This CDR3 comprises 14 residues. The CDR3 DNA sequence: TGCGCCAGCAGTGAAGAACTAGGGGGCAATGAGCAGTTCTTC. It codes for CASSEELGGNEQFF.

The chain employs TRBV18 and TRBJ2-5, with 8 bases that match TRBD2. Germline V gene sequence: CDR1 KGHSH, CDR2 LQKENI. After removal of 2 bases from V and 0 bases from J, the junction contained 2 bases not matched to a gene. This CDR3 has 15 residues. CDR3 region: CASSPGLAYQETQYF. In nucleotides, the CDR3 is TGTGCCAGCTCACCAGGACTAGCATACCAAGAGACCCAGTACTTC.

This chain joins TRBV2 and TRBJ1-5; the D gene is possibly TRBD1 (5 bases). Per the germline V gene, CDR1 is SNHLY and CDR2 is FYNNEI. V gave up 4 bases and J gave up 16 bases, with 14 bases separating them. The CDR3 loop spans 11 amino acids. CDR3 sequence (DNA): TGTGCCAGCAGTGGGGGACCTTTCTTACATTTT. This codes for CASSGGPFLHF.

CDR3 sequence reads: CASSFPDRGETQYF. As DNA, the CDR3 is TGTGCCAGCAGCTTCCCGGACCGGGGAGAGACCCAGTACTTC. The chain has TRBV7-2 and TRBJ2-5; a possible D gene is TRBD2 (5 bases). Trimming removed 3 bases at V and 4 bases at J, with 12 bases between. The CDR3 length is 14 residues. From germline, CDR1 is SGHTA and CDR2 FQGNSA.

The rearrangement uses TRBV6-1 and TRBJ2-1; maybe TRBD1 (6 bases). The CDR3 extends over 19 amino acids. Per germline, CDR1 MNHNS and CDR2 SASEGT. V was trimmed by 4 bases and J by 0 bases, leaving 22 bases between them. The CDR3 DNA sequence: TGTGCCAGCAGTGGGGGGCCCGGGTCGACGACCAGCTCCTACAATGAGCAGTTCTTC. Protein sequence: CASSGGPGSTTSSYNEQFF.

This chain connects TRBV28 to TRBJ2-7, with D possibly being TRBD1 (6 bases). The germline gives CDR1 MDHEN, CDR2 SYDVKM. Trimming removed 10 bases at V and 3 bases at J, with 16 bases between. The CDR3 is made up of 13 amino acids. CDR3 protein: CAITPGQSYEQYF. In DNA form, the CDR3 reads TGTGCCATTACACCGGGACAAAGCTACGAGCAGTACTTC.

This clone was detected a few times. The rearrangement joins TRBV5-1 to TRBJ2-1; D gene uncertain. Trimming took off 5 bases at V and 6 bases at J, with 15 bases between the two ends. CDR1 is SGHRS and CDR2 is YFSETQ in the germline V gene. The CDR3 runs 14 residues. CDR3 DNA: TGCGCCAGCAGTCCCCCATTAGCCGGCAATGAGCAGTTCTTC. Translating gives CASSPPLAGNEQFF. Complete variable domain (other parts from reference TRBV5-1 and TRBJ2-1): KAGVTQTPRYLIKTRGQQVTLSCSPISGHRSVSWYQQTPGQGLQFLFEYFSETQRNKGNFPGRFSGRQFSNSRSEMNVSTLELGDSALYLCASSPPLAGNEQFFGPGTRLTVL.

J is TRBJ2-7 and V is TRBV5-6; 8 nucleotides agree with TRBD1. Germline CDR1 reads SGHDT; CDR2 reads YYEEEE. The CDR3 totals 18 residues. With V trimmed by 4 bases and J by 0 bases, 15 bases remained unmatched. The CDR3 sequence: CASSALRLGQVSSYEQYF. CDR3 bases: TGTGCCAGCAGCGCCCTCCGCTTGGGACAGGTGTCCTCCTACGAGCAGTACTTC.

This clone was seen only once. CDR3 residues: CAIRDRDERGQPQHF. In DNA, the CDR3 is TGTGCCATCCGAGACAGGGACGAAAGGGGTCAGCCCCAGCATTTT. The chain uses TRBV10-3 and TRBJ1-5; TRBD1 matches 7 bases. Germline CDR1 is ENHRY and CDR2 is SYGVKD. J lost 6 bases, V lost 8 bases, and 13 bases had no gene match. This CDR3 spans 15 amino acids.

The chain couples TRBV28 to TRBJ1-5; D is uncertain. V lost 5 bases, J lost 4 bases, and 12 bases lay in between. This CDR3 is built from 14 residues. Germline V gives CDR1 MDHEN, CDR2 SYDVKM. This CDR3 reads CASSRTGPNQPQHF. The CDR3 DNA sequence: TGTGCCAGCAGTCGGACCGGCCCTAATCAGCCCCAGCATTTT.

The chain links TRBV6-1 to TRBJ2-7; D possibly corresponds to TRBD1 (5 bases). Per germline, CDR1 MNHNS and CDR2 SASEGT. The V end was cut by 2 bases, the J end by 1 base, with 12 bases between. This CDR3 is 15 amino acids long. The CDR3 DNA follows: TGTGCCAGCAGTGAATTAGGGGTCAGTTCCTACGAGCAGTACTTC. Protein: CASSELGVSSYEQYF.

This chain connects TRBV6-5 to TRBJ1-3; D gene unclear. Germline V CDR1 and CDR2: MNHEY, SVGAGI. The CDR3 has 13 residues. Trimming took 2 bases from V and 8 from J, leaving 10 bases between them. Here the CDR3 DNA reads TGTGCCAGCAGTTACCGGCCCGCGGACACCATATATTTT. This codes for CASSYRPADTIYF.

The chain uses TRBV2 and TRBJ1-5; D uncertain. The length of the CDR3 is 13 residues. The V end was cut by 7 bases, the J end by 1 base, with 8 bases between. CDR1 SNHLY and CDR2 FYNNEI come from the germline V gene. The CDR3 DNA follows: TGTGCCAGCACCCCGGGGAGCAATCAGCCCCAGCATTTT. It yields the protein CASTPGSNQPQHF.

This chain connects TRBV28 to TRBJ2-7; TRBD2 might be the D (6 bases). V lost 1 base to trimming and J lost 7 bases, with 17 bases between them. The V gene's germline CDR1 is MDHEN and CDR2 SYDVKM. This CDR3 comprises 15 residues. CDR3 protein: CASSLFAGSPLEQYF. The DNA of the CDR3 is TGTGCCAGCAGTTTATTCGCGGGATCCCCCCTGGAGCAGTACTTC.

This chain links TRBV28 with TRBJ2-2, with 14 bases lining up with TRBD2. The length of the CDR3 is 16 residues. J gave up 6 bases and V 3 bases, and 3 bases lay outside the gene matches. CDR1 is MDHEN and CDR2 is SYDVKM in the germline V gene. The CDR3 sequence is CASSFRTSGRPGELFF. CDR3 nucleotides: TGTGCCAGCAGTTTCAGGACTAGCGGGAGGCCCGGGGAGCTGTTTTTT. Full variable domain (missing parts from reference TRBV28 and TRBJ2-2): DVKVTQSSRYLVKRTGEKVFLECVQDMDHENMFWYRQDPGLGLRLIYFSYDVKMKEKGDIPEGYSVSREKKERFSLILESASTNQTSMYLCASSFRTSGRPGELFFGEGSRLTVL.

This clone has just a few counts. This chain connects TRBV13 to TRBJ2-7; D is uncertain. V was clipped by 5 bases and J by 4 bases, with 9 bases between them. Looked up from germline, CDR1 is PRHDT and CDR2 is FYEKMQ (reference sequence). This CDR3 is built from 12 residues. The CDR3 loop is CASSPLGYEQYF. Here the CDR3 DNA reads TGTGCCAGCAGCCCCCTTGGGTACGAGCAGTACTTC.

CDR3 coding DNA: TGTGCCAGCAGCCAAGATACAGCGGGGTCAACCTACGAGCAGTACTTC. The encoded protein is CASSQDTAGSTYEQYF. This chain uses TRBV4-2 with TRBJ2-7, with 7 positions matching TRBD2. The CDR3 loop spans 16 amino acids. Trimming at V came to 0 bases and at J to 2 bases, leaving 7 bases not matched to a gene. The germline V gene encodes CDR1 LGHNA and CDR2 YNFKEQ.

CDR3 amino acids: CSVVPEVGSYEQYF. For the CDR3, the DNA is TGCAGCGTTGTACCGGAGGTGGGCTCCTACGAGCAGTACTTC. The rearrangement joins TRBV29-1 to TRBJ2-7; perhaps TRBD2 as D (5 bases). Deletions cut 4 bases from V and 0 bases from J, with 13 bases between. Per germline, CDR1 SQVTM and CDR2 ANQGSEA. This CDR3 is 14 amino acids long.

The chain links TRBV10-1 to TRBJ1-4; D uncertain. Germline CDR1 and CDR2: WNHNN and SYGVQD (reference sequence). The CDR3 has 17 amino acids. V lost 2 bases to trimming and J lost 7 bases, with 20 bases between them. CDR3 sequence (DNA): TGCGCCAGCAGTGAGACCATGGACGGGAAAAAATTTGAAAAACTGTTTTTT. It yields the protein CASSETMDGKKFEKLFF.

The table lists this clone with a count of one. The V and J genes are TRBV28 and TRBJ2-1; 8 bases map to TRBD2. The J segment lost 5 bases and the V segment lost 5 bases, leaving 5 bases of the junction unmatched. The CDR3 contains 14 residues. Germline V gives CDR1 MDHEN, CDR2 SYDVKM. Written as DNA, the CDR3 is TGTGCCAGCAGTGAAGCGGGAGTGAACAATGAGCAGTTCTTC. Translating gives CASSEAGVNNEQFF.

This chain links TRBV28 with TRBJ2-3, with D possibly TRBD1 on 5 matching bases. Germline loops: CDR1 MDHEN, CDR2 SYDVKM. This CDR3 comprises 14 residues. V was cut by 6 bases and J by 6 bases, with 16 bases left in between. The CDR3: CASSRGHPRDTQYF. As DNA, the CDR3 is TGTGCCAGCAGCCGTGGACATCCCCGGGATACGCAGTATTTT. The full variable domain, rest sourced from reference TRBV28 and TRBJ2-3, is DVKVTQSSRYLVKRTGEKVFLECVQDMDHENMFWYRQDPGLGLRLIYFSYDVKMKEKGDIPEGYSVSREKKERFSLILESASTNQTSMYLCASSRGHPRDTQYFGPGTRLTVL.

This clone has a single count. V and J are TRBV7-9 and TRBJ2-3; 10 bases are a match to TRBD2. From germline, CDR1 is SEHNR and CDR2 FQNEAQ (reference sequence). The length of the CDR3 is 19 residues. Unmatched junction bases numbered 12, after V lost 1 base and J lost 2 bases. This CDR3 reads CASSLGTSGRSLNTDTQYF. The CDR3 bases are TGTGCCAGCAGCTTAGGGACTAGCGGACGCTCCCTAAACACAGATACGCAGTATTTT.

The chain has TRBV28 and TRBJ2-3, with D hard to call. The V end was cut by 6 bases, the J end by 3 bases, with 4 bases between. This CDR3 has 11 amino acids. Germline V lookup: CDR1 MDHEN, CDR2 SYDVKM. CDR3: CASRRTDTQYF. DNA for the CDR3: TGTGCCAGCAGAAGGACAGATACGCAGTATTTT.

Here the CDR3 reads CASTWDNSGNTIYF. In nucleotides, the CDR3 is TGTGCCAGTACCTGGGACAATTCTGGAAACACCATATATTTT. The chain joins TRBV19 to TRBJ1-3; D might be TRBD1 (6 bases). Trimming shortened V by 7 bases and J by 1 base, and 11 bases separated the two germline ends. There are 14 residues in the CDR3. Germline values: CDR1 LNHDA, CDR2 SQIVND (reference sequence).

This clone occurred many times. The CDR3 spells CASSGQGGDRGEQFF. The CDR3 DNA reads as TGTGCCAGCAGTGGTCAGGGCGGGGACCGTGGTGAGCAGTTCTTC. The V and J genes are TRBV6-6 and TRBJ2-1, with D maybe TRBD2 (6 bases). Trimming removed 5 bases at V and 9 bases at J, with 20 bases between. This CDR3 spans 15 amino acids. Germline CDR1 MNHNY, CDR2 SVGAGI (reference sequence).

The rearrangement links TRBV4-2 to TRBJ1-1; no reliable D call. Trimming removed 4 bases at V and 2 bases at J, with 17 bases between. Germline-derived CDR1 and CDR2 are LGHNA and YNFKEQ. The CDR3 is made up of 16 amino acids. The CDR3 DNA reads TGTGCCAGCAGCCCCGGCGCAGGTCTTCCAAACACTGAAGCTTTCTTT. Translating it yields CASSPGAGLPNTEAFF.

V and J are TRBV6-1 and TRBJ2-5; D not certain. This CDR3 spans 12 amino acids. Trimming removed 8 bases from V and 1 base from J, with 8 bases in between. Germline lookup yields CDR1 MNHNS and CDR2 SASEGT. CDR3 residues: CASRNPQETQYF. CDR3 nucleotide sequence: TGTGCCAGCCGGAATCCCCAAGAGACCCAGTACTTC.

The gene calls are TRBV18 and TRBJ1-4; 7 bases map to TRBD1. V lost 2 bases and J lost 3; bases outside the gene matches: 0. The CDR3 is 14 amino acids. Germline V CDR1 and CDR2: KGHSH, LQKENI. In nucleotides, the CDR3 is TGTGCCAGCTCACCAGACAGGGCTAATGAAAAACTGTTTTTT. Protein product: CASSPDRANEKLFF.

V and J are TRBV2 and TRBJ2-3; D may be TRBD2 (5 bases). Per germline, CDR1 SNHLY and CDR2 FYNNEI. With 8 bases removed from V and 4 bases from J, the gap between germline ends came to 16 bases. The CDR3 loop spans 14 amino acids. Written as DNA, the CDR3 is TGTGCCAGCCTTGAGGTAGTAGCGTCAGATACGCAGTATTTT. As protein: CASLEVVASDTQYF.

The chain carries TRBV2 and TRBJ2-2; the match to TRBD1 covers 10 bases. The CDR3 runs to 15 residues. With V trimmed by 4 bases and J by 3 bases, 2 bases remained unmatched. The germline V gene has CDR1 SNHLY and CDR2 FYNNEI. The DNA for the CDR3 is TGTGCCAGCAGTGGACAGGGGGCGCACACCGGGGAGCTGTTTTTT. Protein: CASSGQGAHTGELFF.